Listed below are T cell receptor beta chains from one sample, sequenced in a study of neurological immune-mediated disorders. TCRdb analysed the 5' RACE reads with MiXCR anew, one entry per CDR3 protein. The sample contains 71,000 or so distinct CDR3 sequences, roughly 13% of which appear only once. The material sequenced was PBMCs. The source of these receptors is a female donor with HTLV-1-associated myelopathy (HAM/TSP). Both conserved end residues are trimmed from each CDR3.

V gene | CDR3 protein
TRBV5-1 | ASSLGQFTDTQY
TRBV5-1 | ASSLAQTGGTIY
TRBV30 | ASRTAAYGYT
TRBV20-1 | SARDGTKNYEQY
TRBV6-6 | ASSYLRASWASYNEQF
TRBV12-3/TRBV12-4 | ASSSRDLNSPLH
TRBV2 | ASSDRVTLISLTGDSNQPQH
TRBV29-1 | SVVGETQY
TRBV4-1 | ASSHRLTSLDTQY
TRBV5-1 | ASSLDLAGVYEQY
TRBV4-2 | ASSQEIGRELWSTEAF
TRBV20-1 | SASSWLAGETPGANVLT
TRBV6-5 | ASSYSEGYGYT
TRBV6-6 | ASRRLAGGPGTGELF
TRBV20-1 | SARGQGAHEQY
TRBV5-1 | ASSSTGGEETQY
TRBV5-1 | ASSLVLAGETQY
TRBV25-1 | ASSGGLGSYGYT
TRBV20-1 | SAKGTSGEETQY
TRBV20-1 | SAISPLAGGEETQY
TRBV20-1 | SARDGLNTEAF
TRBV10-3 | VVRTGDQETQY